The clone carrying this TCR beta chain has more than one count but fewer than ten. The sample is drawn from a study of blood T cell repertoires in COVID-19. Sequencing was performed with immunoSEQ multiplex PCR; in TCRdb, only in-frame clones are kept and a portion is missing. The sample holds more than 50,000 clones; over 70% are singletons and the top ten take approximately 15%. The sample taken for sequencing was peripheral blood. The sequence derives from an older woman with acute or convalescent COVID-19.

The CDR3 DNA is TGTGCCAGCAGCTTACAACAGGGTCTTAGCACTGAAGCTTTCTTT. Protein sequence: CASSLQQGLSTEAFF. V usage is TRBV11-2 and J usage is TRBJ1-1, with a weak D call TRBD1 (6 bases). CDR1 is SGHAT and CDR2 is FQNNGV in the germline V gene. V was shortened by 2 bases and J by 4 bases, with 14 bases between the two germline ends. CDR3 length: 15 amino acids.